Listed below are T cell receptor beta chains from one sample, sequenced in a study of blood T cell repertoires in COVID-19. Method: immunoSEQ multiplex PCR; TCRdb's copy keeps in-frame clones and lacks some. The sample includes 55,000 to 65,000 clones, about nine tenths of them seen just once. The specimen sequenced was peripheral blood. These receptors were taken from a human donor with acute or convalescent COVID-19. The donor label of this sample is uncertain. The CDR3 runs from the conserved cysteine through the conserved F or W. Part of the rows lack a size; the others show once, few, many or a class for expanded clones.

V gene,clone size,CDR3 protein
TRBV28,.,CASQDRGQGYTF
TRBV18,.,CASSPQLSNEKLFF
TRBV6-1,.,CASSEAGQVVREQYF
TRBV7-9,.,CASSLVYSSYTEAFF
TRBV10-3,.,CAIAGNTEAFF
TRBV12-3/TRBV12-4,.,CASSPSPTGELFF
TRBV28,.,CASSPGGGGEKLFF
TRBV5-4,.,CASQYQGPYNEQFF
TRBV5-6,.,CASSLVTGVGYGYTF
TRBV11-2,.,CASSLVRGLNTEAFF
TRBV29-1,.,CSVDIATGDTDTQYF
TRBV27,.,CASSLSRSSGNTIYF
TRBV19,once,CASSSANQYGYTF
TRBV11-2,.,CASSLRGRADTQYF
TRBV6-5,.,CASSYSTGGTQYF
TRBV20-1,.,CSASLPVADPYEQYF
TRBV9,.,CASSVVGGAGELFF
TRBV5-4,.,CASSSDRENSPLHF